This passage covers 25 T cell receptor beta chains from one sample sequenced in a study of monozygotic twins with inflammatory bowel disease (dated by TCRdb to between 2019 and 2020). The library was generated by 5' RACE. Sequenced using an Illumina HiSeq 2500. One entry per CDR3 protein sequence results from the TCRdb reprocessing of the reads, with DNA left out. For this sample, the table gives around 400,000 distinct CDR3 sequences. Under 3% of the sample is in the top ten clones. The specimen sequenced was blood. These receptors were collected from a human donor with ulcerative colitis or Crohn's disease, or a healthy co-twin of an affected twin (not recorded which).

The V and J genes are TRBV20-1 and TRBJ1-1. The CDR3 is made up of 12 amino acids. Germline V gene data show CDR1 as DFQATT and CDR2 as SNEGSKA (reference sequence). CDR3 protein: CSANEVNTEAFF.

The chain recombines TRBV20-1 with TRBJ1-5; TCRdb calls TRBD1, which cannot be checked without DNA. This CDR3 is 13 amino acids long. Germline lookup yields CDR1 DFQATT and CDR2 SNEGSKA (reference sequence). The CDR3 protein is CSARGLSTGPQHF.

The chain is built from TRBV6-5 and TRBJ1-1; TCRdb lists TRBD1, though no DNA is available to test this call. CDR1 and CDR2 (germline): MNHEY, SVGAGI. CDR3 size: 16 residues. CDR3 protein: CASSYSGQGSGTEAFF.

The rearrangement uses TRBV28 and TRBJ1-2. This CDR3 spans 13 amino acids. Per germline, CDR1 MDHEN and CDR2 SYDVKM. CDR3 protein: CASSLRSTYGYTF.

The chain combines TRBV28 with TRBJ2-7; TCRdb returns TRBD2, unconfirmable since there is no DNA. Germline V gene sequence: CDR1 MDHEN, CDR2 SYDVKM. The CDR3 is 15 residues long. CDR3 protein: CASSLRLAGVGEQYF.

The chain employs TRBV7-8 and TRBJ2-2; lacking DNA, the TRBD1 call made by TCRdb goes unchecked. The CDR3 contains 15 residues. Germline loops: CDR1 SGHVS, CDR2 FQNEAQ. This CDR3 reads CASSGYDGAAGELFF.

The CDR3 spells CASSQQGPPQPNSPLHF. The rearrangement links TRBV4-1 to TRBJ1-6; no DNA is available, so the TRBD1 call from TCRdb remains unchecked. CDR3 length: 17 amino acids. Per germline, CDR1 MGHRA and CDR2 YSYEKL.

The chain combines TRBV12-3 or TRBV12-4 with TRBJ1-5; the D gene TCRdb calls, TRBD1, cannot be checked with no DNA. CDR3 size: 13 residues. The CDR3 sequence: CASSLATGQPQHF.

The chain uses TRBV5-1 and TRBJ2-3; TCRdb returns TRBD2, unconfirmable since there is no DNA. This CDR3 spans 16 amino acids. Per germline, CDR1 SGHRS and CDR2 YFSETQ. CDR3 loop: CASSPGLAGYTDTQYF.

The genes are TRBV4-1 and TRBJ1-3. CDR3 length equals 16 residues. Germline V gene data show CDR1 as MGHRA and CDR2 as YSYEKL. The CDR3 protein is CASSHYGTAAGNTIYF.

The chain couples TRBV5-1 to TRBJ1-4. CDR1 is SGHRS and CDR2 is YFSETQ in the germline V gene. The CDR3 contains 13 residues. The CDR3 reads CASSLPQEEKLFF.

This rearrangement joins TRBV5-4 to TRBJ2-7. CDR3 length: 13 residues. Germline assignment: CDR1 SGHNT and CDR2 YYREEE (reference sequence). CDR3 region: CASSFGSFDEQYF. Using reference TRBV5-4 and TRBJ2-7 for the parts outside the CDR3, the full variable domain is ETGVTQSPTHLIKTRGQQVTLRCSSQSGHNTVSWYQQALGQGPQFIFQYYREEENGRGNFPPRFSGLQFPNYSSELNVNALELDDSALYLCASSFGSFDEQYFGPGTRLTVT.

This chain joins TRBV5-6 and TRBJ2-1; as DNA is missing, the TRBD1 call by TCRdb cannot be tested. This CDR3 is built from 15 residues. The V gene's germline CDR1 is SGHDT and CDR2 YYEEEE. The CDR3 sequence is CASSLPGGVHNEQFF.

V gene TRBV7-2 combines with J gene TRBJ2-5; TCRdb returns TRBD2, unconfirmable since there is no DNA. This CDR3 contains 16 residues. CDR1 and CDR2 from the germline V gene are SGHTA and FQGNSA. This CDR3 reads CASSPQPAGGQETQYF.

Here the CDR3 reads CASSPRGSYEQYF. The chain combines TRBV28 with TRBJ2-7. The CDR3 contains 13 residues. From germline, CDR1 is MDHEN and CDR2 SYDVKM.

The chain couples TRBV10-2 to TRBJ1-5; without DNA, the TCRdb call of TRBD1 cannot be checked. Germline CDR1 reads WSHSY; CDR2 reads SAAADI. This CDR3 is 16 amino acids long. CDR3 sequence reads: CASSESGTGSNQPQHF.

V usage is TRBV5-1 and J usage is TRBJ2-5; TCRdb returns TRBD2, unconfirmable since there is no DNA. Germline assignment: CDR1 SGHRS and CDR2 YFSETQ. There are 15 residues in the CDR3. This CDR3 is CASSLGDSGKETQYF.

The chain uses TRBV12-3 or TRBV12-4 and TRBJ2-3; TCRdb picks TRBD1, but there is no DNA to check that call. This CDR3 spans 14 amino acids. This CDR3 is CASSSTTATDTQYF.

This chain links TRBV28 with TRBJ2-1. Germline CDR1 MDHEN, CDR2 SYDVKM. The CDR3 spans 13 residues. CDR3 sequence reads: CASSLPITNEQFF.

V gene TRBV10-3 combines with J gene TRBJ2-1; TCRdb lists TRBD1, though no DNA is available to test this call. Germline assignment: CDR1 ENHRY and CDR2 SYGVKD. The CDR3 loop spans 13 amino acids. The CDR3 sequence: CAIGPGQTNEQFF.

This chain connects TRBV6-1 to TRBJ1-1; without DNA, the TCRdb call of TRBD1 cannot be checked. CDR1 is MNHNS, CDR2 SASEGT, per germline. The CDR3 sequence is 14 residues long. CDR3 in amino acids: CASTPTGIGTEAFF.

CDR3 in amino acids: CASSLQGSYGYTF. V usage is TRBV5-1 and J usage is TRBJ1-2; the TCRdb call, TRBD1, lacks DNA for checking. This CDR3 is 13 amino acids long. In germline, CDR1 is SGHRS, CDR2 YFSETQ. Looking up the rest from reference TRBV5-1 and TRBJ1-2 gives the full variable domain: KAGVTQTPRYLIKTRGQQVTLSCSPISGHRSVSWYQQTPGQGLQFLFEYFSETQRNKGNFPGRFSGRQFSNSRSEMNVSTLELGDSALYLCASSLQGSYGYTFGSGTRLTVV.

The chain combines TRBV12-3 or TRBV12-4 with TRBJ1-2. This CDR3 has 13 amino acids. CDR3 protein: CASSLAEKEGYTF.

The chain uses TRBV5-5 and TRBJ1-3. This CDR3 comprises 14 residues. Per the germline V gene, CDR1 is SGHKS and CDR2 is YYEKEE (reference sequence). The CDR3 loop reads CASSLSGSGNTIYF.

CDR3 loop: CASSLQAGVNEQYF. The V call is TRBV7-2, the J call TRBJ2-7; TCRdb names TRBD2, which stays unverified in the absence of DNA. The CDR3 runs 14 residues. Looked up from germline, CDR1 is SGHTA and CDR2 is FQGNSA. Complete variable domain (other parts from reference TRBV7-2 and TRBJ2-7): GAGVSQSPSNKVTEKGKDVELRCDPISGHTALYWYRQSLGQGLEFLIYFQGNSAPDKSGLPSDRFSAERTGGSVSTLTIQRTQQEDSAVYLCASSLQAGVNEQYFGPGTRLTVT.